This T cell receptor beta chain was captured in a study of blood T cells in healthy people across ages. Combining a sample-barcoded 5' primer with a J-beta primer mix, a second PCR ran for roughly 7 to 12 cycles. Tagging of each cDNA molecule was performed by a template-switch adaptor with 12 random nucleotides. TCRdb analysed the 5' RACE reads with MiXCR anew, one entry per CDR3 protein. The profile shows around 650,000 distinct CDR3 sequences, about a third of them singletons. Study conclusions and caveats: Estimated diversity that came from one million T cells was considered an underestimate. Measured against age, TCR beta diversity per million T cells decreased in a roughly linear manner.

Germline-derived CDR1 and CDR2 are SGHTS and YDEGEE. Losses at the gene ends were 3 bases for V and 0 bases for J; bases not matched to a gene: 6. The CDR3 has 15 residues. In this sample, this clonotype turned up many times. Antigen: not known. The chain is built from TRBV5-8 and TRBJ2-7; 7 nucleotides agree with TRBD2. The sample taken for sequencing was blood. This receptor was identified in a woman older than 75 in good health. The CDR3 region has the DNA TGTGCCAGCAGCTGGGAGCGGGACTACTCCTACGAGCAGTACTTC. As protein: CASSWERDYSYEQYF. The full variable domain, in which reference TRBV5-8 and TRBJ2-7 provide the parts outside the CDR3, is EAGVTQSPTHLIKTRGQQATLRCSPISGHTSVYWYQQALGLGLQFLLWYDEGEERNRGNFPPRFSGRQFPNYSSELNVNALELEDSALYLCASSWERDYSYEQYFGPGTRLTVT.